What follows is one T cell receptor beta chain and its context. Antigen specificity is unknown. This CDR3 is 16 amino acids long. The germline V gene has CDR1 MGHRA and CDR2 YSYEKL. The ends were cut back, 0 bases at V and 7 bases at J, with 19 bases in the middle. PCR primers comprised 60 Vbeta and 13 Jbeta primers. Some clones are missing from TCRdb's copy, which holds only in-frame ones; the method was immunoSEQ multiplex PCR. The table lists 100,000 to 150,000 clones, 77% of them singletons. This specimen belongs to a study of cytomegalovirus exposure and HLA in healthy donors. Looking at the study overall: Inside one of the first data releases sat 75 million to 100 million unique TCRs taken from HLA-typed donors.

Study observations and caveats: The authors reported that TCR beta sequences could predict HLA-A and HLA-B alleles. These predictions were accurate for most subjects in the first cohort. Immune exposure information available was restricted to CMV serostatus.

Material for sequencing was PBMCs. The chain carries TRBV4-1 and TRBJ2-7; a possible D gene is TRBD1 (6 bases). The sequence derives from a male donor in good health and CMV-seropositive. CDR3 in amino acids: CASSQEVAGVPTEQYF. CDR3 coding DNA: TGCGCCAGCAGCCAAGAAGTCGCAGGGGTGCCTACGGAGCAGTACTTC.